These 18 T cell receptor beta chains were sequenced from one sample in a study of Graves' ophthalmopathy and Graves' hyperthyroidism. The authors amplified TCR beta CDR3 regions from RNA transcripts. HTBI primers were employed in first-round RT-PCR, then a second-round multiplex PCR followed. One entry per CDR3 protein results from TCRdb running MiXCR on the multiplex PCR reads. Found here are 1 million to 1.3 million distinct CDR3 sequences, less than 45% of them singletons; the top ten hold 11%. Sequences were obtained from peripheral blood or thyroid tissue (not recorded which). The origin of the receptors is an adult man with Graves' hyperthyroidism.

The chain carries TRBV7-9 and TRBJ1-1; D is undetermined. The V gene's germline CDR1 is SEHNR and CDR2 FQNEAQ (reference sequence). V lost 5 bases and J lost 6, with 22 bases in between. The CDR3 totals 16 residues. CDR3 in amino acids: CASSPRGLVDRAEAFF. The CDR3 bases are TGTGCCAGCAGCCCCCGCGGATTAGTAGATCGGGCTGAAGCTTTCTTT.

This clonotype was counted at least ten times. V and J are TRBV25-1 and TRBJ1-2, with D perhaps TRBD1 (6 bases). The CDR3 length is 13 residues. V shed 6 bases and J shed 4 bases, with 12 bases lying between them. Germline V CDR1 and CDR2: MGHDK, SYGVNS. The CDR3 sequence: CASRQTGTYGYTF. CDR3 DNA: TGTGCCAGCAGGCAGACAGGAACCTATGGCTACACCTTC.

Worth noting for this clonotype: This may be a read error, as it is one base from a much larger clone. The chain uses TRBV20-1 and TRBJ1-1; D possibly corresponds to TRBD1 (6 bases). CDR3 length equals 14 residues. Trimming shortened V by 5 bases and J by 5 bases, and 18 bases separated the two germline ends. Looked up from germline, CDR1 is DFQATT and CDR2 is SNEGSKA (reference sequence). The CDR3 protein is CSAGHRVQATEAFF. As DNA, the CDR3 is TGCAGTGCTGGACACAGGGTCCAAGCGACTGAAGCTTTCTTT.

This clonotype was observed a few times. The chain employs TRBV27 and TRBJ1-5, with a weak D call TRBD1 (5 bases). Germline V lookup: CDR1 MNHEY, CDR2 SMNVEV (reference sequence). This CDR3 contains 14 residues. Trimming took off 2 bases at V and 5 bases at J, with 10 bases between the two ends. The DNA for the CDR3 is TGTGCCAGCAGTTTAGGAAGGGACCATCAGCCCCAGCATTTT. Protein product: CASSLGRDHQPQHF.

This chain joins TRBV6-5 and TRBJ2-7; D may be TRBD1 (5 bases). The germline V gene encodes CDR1 MNHEY and CDR2 SVGAGI. The CDR3 covers 15 residues. The V gene lost 2 bases and the J gene lost 5 bases, with 16 bases spanning the gap. The CDR3 nucleotides are TGTGCCAGCAGTTACGAAACAGGAATGGGCAACGAGCAGTACTTC. Its protein is CASSYETGMGNEQYF.

The rearrangement links TRBV10-2 to TRBJ2-5; 7 bases fit TRBD1. Per germline, CDR1 WSHSY and CDR2 SAAADI. This CDR3 contains 15 residues. Germline trimming cut 5 bases from V and 5 bases from J; bases unmatched to any gene: 11. The CDR3 nucleotides read TGCGCCAGCAGTCTTGACAGGGCGCGTGGGGAGACCCAGTACTTC. As protein: CASSLDRARGETQYF.

The sample holds a few counts of this clonotype. This chain links TRBV5-4 with TRBJ2-7, with TRBD2 matching 7 bases. Germline CDR1 SGHNT, CDR2 YYREEE (reference sequence). There are 18 residues in the CDR3. With V trimmed by 3 bases and J by 6 bases, 21 bases remained unmatched. CDR3 region: CASSYGQRRGLRLSEQYF. The DNA for the CDR3 is TGTGCCAGCAGCTACGGTCAGAGGAGGGGACTAAGGCTATCCGAGCAGTACTTC.

J is TRBJ2-5 and V is TRBV5-1, with a possible D match to TRBD2 (6 bases). Trimming shortened V by 4 bases and J by 1 base, and 20 bases separated the two germline ends. This CDR3 spans 17 amino acids. Looked up from germline, CDR1 is SGHRS and CDR2 is YFSETQ. CDR3: CASSPNWVAETQETQYF. CDR3 nucleotide sequence: TGCGCCAGCAGCCCAAACTGGGTAGCGGAAACCCAAGAGACCCAGTACTTC.

This clonotype appeared a few times. This chain joins TRBV2 and TRBJ1-2, with 8 bases lining up with TRBD1. CDR3 size: 17 residues. The V segment lost 2 bases and the J segment 1 base; nucleotides outside the gene matches: 9. Looked up from germline, CDR1 is SNHLY and CDR2 is FYNNEI. The CDR3 here is CASSELVRGPFNYGYTF. The DNA of the CDR3 is TGTGCCAGCAGTGAATTAGTCAGGGGGCCCTTTAACTATGGCTACACCTTC.

This clonotype has a handful of counts. This chain joins TRBV6-2 or TRBV6-3 and TRBJ2-7, with TRBD2 matching 9 bases. After removal of 4 bases from V and 4 bases from J, the junction contained 8 bases not matched to a gene. The CDR3 runs to 15 residues. Germline lookup yields CDR1 MNHEY and CDR2 SVGEGT. CDR3 in DNA: TGTGCCAGCAGTTCAATCGGGACTAGCCTTTACGAGCAGTACTTC. Translated: CASSSIGTSLYEQYF.

The V and J genes are TRBV7-9 and TRBJ2-2; 9 nucleotides match TRBD1. This CDR3 is 18 amino acids long. The germline gives CDR1 SEHNR, CDR2 FQNEAQ (reference sequence). V dropped 1 base and J dropped 9; count of bases not matched to a gene: 15. The CDR3 loop reads CASSLGPGTGMILRELFF. The CDR3 nucleotides read TGTGCCAGCAGCTTAGGCCCCGGGACAGGGATGATTCTACGGGAGCTGTTTTTT.

This clonotype came up many times. V and J are TRBV20-1 and TRBJ2-7, with TRBD2 matching over 7 bases. The germline V gene encodes CDR1 DFQATT and CDR2 SNEGSKA (reference sequence). This CDR3 region has 16 residues. Losses at the gene ends were 2 bases for V and 2 bases for J; bases not matched to a gene: 12. The CDR3 DNA reads TGCAGTGCTAGACGCCTTGGGGTAGCGGGTGCCTACGAGCAGTACTTC. This sequence encodes CSARRLGVAGAYEQYF.

Ten or more counts support this clonotype. The chain links TRBV12-3 or TRBV12-4 to TRBJ1-1; 12 bases match TRBD1. This CDR3 contains 14 residues. Unmatched junction bases numbered 9, after V lost 6 bases and J lost 10 bases. The CDR3 DNA sequence: TGTGCCAGCAGCCGCTCCGGGACAGGGGGCACAGCTTTCTTT. It is translated as CASSRSGTGGTAFF.

The V call is TRBV7-9, the J call TRBJ1-1, with D possibly TRBD1 on 5 matching bases. CDR1 and CDR2 from the germline V gene are SEHNR and FQNEAQ (reference sequence). V was trimmed by 4 bases and J by 11 bases, leaving 20 bases between them. This CDR3 is 14 amino acids long. CDR3 protein: CASSSLGGGGRAFF. The CDR3 nucleotides are TGTGCCAGCAGCTCCCTAGGCGGCGGGGGTCGGGCTTTCTTT.

The chain is built from TRBV20-1 and TRBJ1-5; 7 bases are shared with TRBD1. CDR1 and CDR2 (germline): DFQATT, SNEGSKA (reference sequence). The V segment lost 6 bases and the J segment 7 bases; nucleotides outside the gene matches: 6. CDR3 length: 12 amino acids. CDR3 residues: CSARKQGQPQHF. The CDR3 bases are TGCAGTGCCAGGAAACAGGGGCAGCCCCAGCATTTT.

This clonotype was counted many times. This chain joins TRBV7-9 and TRBJ1-6; no reliable D call. The CDR3 length is 14 residues. The V gene's germline CDR1 is SEHNR and CDR2 FQNEAQ (reference sequence). Deletions cut 2 bases from V and 6 bases from J, with 8 bases between. The CDR3 here is CASSLTNANSPLHF. In nucleotides, the CDR3 is TGTGCCAGCAGCTTAACCAACGCTAATTCACCCCTCCACTTT. The whole variable domain, remainder taken from reference TRBV7-9 and TRBJ1-6, is DTGVSQNPRHKITKRGQNVTFRCDPISEHNRLYWYRQTLGQGPEFLTYFQNEAQLEKSRLLSDRFSAERPKGSFSTLEIQRTEQGDSAMYLCASSLTNANSPLHFGNGTRLTVT.

This clonotype was counted many times. This sequence joins TRBV10-1 and TRBJ2-7, with 9 nucleotides matching TRBD2. The trim removed 4 bases at V and 0 bases at J, leaving 13 bases unmatched. CDR3 size: 18 residues. The germline V gene has CDR1 WNHNN and CDR2 SYGVQD (reference sequence). This CDR3 is CASSGPRGGPTYSYEQYF. CDR3 nucleotide sequence: TGCGCCAGCAGTGGACCGCGGGGGGGTCCGACCTACTCCTACGAGCAGTACTTC.

The V gene is TRBV10-3, the J gene TRBJ1-5; 9 bases map to TRBD1. This CDR3 has 12 residues. V was pared by 9 bases and J by 8 bases, with 5 bases of the junction left unmatched. Germline-derived CDR1 and CDR2 are ENHRY and SYGVKD. The CDR3 DNA reads TGTGCCATTTCCGGGGACAGGGAGCCCCAGCATTTT. Amino acids: CAISGDREPQHF.